In its sample, the clone carrying this T cell receptor (beta chain) was seen many times. Its target is not known. This sample is drawn from a study of molecular identifiers for immune sequencing clone quantification. The wider study: Split five ways in replicates, RNA from around 18,000 or 91,000 naive CD8 cells had four portions sequenced. Study-wide findings and caveats: Effector cells had over 98% of their molecules in clones above 20 RNA copies, while naive cells had under 1%. Spiked Jurkat TCR RNA from one cell was reportedly detectable among under 1.2 million naive cells.

TCRdb redid the calling of the PCR reads with MiXCR, one entry per CDR3 protein. Of tens of thousands of distinct CDR3 sequences listed, less than 20% were seen once; the top ten hold approximately 1.5%. CDR3 size: 13 residues. J gave up 6 bases and V 7 bases, and 6 bases lay outside the gene matches. The germline gives CDR1 GTSNPN, CDR2 SVGIG (reference sequence). It was from around 18,000 to 910,000 sorted cells, with 10%, 30% or 50% RNA, that naive CD8 libraries came. The receptor was derived from a human donor in good health. Some libraries in this study had Jurkat cell RNA spiked in. The chain joins TRBV30 to TRBJ1-4; TRBD1 matches at 9 bases. Material: naive CD8+ T cells from blood, with Jurkat cell RNA spiked in. Documented subset: FACS-sorted CD8+CD4-CCR7+CD45RA+ naive T cells. The CDR3 DNA reads TGTGCCTCCCCGGGGACAGGGTATGAAAAACTGTTTTTT. Its protein product is CASPGTGYEKLFF.